These T cell receptor beta chains were read from a single sample in a study of control samples from healthy donors and cancer patients. Repertoires were generated with immunoSEQ multiplex PCR, while TCRdb's copy carries only in-frame clones and drops some. The sample carries about 80,000 clones, 91% recorded once. Sequencing used blood. Every receptor here comes from a man over 45 in good health. Both conserved end residues are part of each CDR3. Fields, in order: V gene, D gene, clone size, J gene, CDR3 protein. A D gene is named only where the DNA matches it firmly. Where a row states a size, it is once, few, many or the class of an expanded clone; other rows omit it.

v_call: TRBV19; d_call: TRBD1; clone_size: .; j_call: TRBJ2-7; cdr3_aa: CASSIRPFSGTGAVNEQYF
v_call: TRBV2; d_call: TRBD1; clone_size: .; j_call: TRBJ2-5; cdr3_aa: CASSDRTGVQETQYF
v_call: TRBV7-2; d_call: .; clone_size: once; j_call: TRBJ2-1; cdr3_aa: CASSLQGRNEQFF
v_call: TRBV19; d_call: TRBD1; clone_size: .; j_call: TRBJ1-5; cdr3_aa: CASDRQGAGVGQPQHF
v_call: TRBV7-2; d_call: .; clone_size: .; j_call: TRBJ2-5; cdr3_aa: CASSLTTKTQYF
v_call: TRBV19; d_call: .; clone_size: .; j_call: TRBJ2-5; cdr3_aa: CASSIVSNQETQYF
v_call: TRBV19; d_call: TRBD1; clone_size: .; j_call: TRBJ2-5; cdr3_aa: CASSIPKQGVNSQETQYF
v_call: TRBV12-5; d_call: .; clone_size: .; j_call: TRBJ1-3; cdr3_aa: CASGSRDGSGGTIYF
v_call: TRBV20-1; d_call: TRBD2; clone_size: .; j_call: TRBJ2-3; cdr3_aa: CSASWGRGGTDTQYF
v_call: TRBV7-2; d_call: .; clone_size: .; j_call: TRBJ1-6; cdr3_aa: CASSLGGPTAPLHF
v_call: TRBV19; d_call: .; clone_size: once; j_call: TRBJ1-5; cdr3_aa: CASTPRGGSNQPQHF
v_call: TRBV21-1; d_call: .; clone_size: .; j_call: TRBJ1-1; cdr3_aa: CASSSQRLNTEAFF
v_call: TRBV9; d_call: .; clone_size: .; j_call: TRBJ2-3; cdr3_aa: CASSTRPGEDTQYF
v_call: TRBV6-5; d_call: .; clone_size: .; j_call: TRBJ1-1; cdr3_aa: CASSPQGGTEAFF
v_call: TRBV5-1; d_call: .; clone_size: .; j_call: TRBJ2-5; cdr3_aa: CASRRDEGRETQYF